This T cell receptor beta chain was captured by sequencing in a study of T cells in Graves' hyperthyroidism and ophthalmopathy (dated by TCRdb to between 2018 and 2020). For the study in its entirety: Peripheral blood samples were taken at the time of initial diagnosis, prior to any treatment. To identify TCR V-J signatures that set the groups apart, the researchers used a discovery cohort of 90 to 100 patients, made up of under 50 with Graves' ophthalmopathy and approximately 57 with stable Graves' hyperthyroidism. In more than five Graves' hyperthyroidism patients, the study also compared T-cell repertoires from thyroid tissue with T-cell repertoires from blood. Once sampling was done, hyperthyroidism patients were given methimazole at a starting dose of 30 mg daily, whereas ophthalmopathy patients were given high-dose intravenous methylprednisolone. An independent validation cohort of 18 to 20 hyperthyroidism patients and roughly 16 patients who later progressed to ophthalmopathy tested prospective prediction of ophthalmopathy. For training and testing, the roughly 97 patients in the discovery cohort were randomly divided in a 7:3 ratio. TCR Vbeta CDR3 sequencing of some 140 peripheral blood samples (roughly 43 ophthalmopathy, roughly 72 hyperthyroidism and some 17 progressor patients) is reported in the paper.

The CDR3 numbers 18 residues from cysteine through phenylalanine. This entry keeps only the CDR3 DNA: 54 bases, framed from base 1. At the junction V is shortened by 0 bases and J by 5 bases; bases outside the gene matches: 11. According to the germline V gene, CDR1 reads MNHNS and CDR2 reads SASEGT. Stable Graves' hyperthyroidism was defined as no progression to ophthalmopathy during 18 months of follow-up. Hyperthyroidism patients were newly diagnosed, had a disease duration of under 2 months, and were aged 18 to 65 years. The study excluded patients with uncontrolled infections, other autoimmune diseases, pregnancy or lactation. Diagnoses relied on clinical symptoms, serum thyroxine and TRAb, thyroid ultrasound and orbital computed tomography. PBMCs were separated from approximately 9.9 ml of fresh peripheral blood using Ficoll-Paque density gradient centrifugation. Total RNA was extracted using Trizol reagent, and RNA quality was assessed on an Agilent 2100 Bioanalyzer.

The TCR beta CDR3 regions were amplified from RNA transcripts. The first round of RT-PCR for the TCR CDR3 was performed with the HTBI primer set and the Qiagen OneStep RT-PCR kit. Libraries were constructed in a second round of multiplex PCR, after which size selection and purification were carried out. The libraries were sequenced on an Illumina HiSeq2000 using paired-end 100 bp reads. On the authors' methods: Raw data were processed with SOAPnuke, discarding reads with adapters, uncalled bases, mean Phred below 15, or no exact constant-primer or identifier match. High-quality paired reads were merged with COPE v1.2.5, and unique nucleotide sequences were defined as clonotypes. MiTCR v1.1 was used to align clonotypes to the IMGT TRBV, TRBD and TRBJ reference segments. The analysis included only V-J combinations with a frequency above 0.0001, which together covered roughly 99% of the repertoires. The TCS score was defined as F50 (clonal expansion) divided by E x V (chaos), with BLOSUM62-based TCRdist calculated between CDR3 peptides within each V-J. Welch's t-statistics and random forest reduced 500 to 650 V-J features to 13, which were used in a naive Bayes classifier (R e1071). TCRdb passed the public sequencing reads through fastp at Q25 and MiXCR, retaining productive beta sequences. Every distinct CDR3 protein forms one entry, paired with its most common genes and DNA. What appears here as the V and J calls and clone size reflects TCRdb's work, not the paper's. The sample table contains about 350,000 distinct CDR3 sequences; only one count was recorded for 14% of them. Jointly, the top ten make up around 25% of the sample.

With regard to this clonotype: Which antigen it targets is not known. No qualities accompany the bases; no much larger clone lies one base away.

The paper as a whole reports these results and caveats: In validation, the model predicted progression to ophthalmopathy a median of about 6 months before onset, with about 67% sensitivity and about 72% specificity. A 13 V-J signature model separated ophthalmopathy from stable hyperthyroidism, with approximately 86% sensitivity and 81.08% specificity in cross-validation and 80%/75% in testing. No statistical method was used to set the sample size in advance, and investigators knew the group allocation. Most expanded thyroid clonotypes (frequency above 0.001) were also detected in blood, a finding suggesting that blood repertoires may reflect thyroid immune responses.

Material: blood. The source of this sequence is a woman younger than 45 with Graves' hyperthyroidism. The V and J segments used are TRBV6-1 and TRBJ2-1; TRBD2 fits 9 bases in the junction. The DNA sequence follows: TGTGCCAGCAGTGAAGCCGGATTGGCGGGAGGGCCAAACAATGAGCAGTTCTTC. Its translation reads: CASSEAGLAGGPNNEQFF.